The 9 T cell receptor beta chains in this list originate from one sample, sequenced in a study of blood T cell repertoires in COVID-19. TCRdb's copy holds only in-frame clones and misses some; the assay was immunoSEQ multiplex PCR. The table shows 35,000 to 50,000 clones, with roughly 83% occurring only once. The sequencing input was peripheral blood. These receptors all stem from a human donor with acute or convalescent COVID-19. The donor label of this sample is uncertain.

This chain connects TRBV3-1 (or the pseudogene TRBV3-2) to TRBJ1-6, with 7 bases lining up with TRBD1. After removal of 0 bases from V and 7 bases from J, the junction contained 3 bases not matched to a gene. From germline, CDR1 is LGHDT and CDR2 YNNKEL (reference sequence). CDR3 length: 15 amino acids. In DNA, the CDR3 is TGTGCCAGCAGCCAAGAGGGCAGGGGGAATTCACCCCTCCACTTT. Encoded protein: CASSQEGRGNSPLHF.

The chain employs TRBV6-5 and TRBJ2-1, with 14 bases fitting TRBD2. The CDR3 totals 14 residues. In germline, CDR1 is MNHEY, CDR2 SVGAGI. V lost 6 bases and J lost 9; bases outside the gene matches: 4. CDR3 loop: CASSAGLAGGEQFF. The CDR3 region has the DNA TGTGCCAGCAGCGCCGGACTAGCGGGAGGTGAGCAGTTCTTC.

Concerning this clone: The sample carries other DNA sequences with the same CDR3. CDR3 bases: TGTGCCAGCAGTGTAAACTATGGCTACACCTTC. This codes for CASSVNYGYTF. The chain has TRBV28 and TRBJ1-2, with D hard to call. The CDR3 loop spans 11 amino acids. Trimming left V 5 bases short and J 2 bases short, with 3 bases between. In germline, CDR1 is MDHEN, CDR2 SYDVKM.

The chain joins TRBV7-2 to TRBJ2-1; D is unresolved. The length of the CDR3 is 13 residues. Trimming stripped 4 bases from V and 9 bases from J, with 13 bases between. Per germline, CDR1 SGHTA and CDR2 FQGNSA. DNA of the CDR3: TGTGCCAGCAGCTCCCAGTACGCCACTGAGCAGTTCTTC. It translates to CASSSQYATEQFF.

This chain links TRBV9 with TRBJ2-2, with D maybe TRBD2 (5 bases). Trimming left V 4 bases short and J 4 bases short, with 5 bases between. The CDR3 contains 12 residues. CDR1 is SGDLS and CDR2 is YYNGEE in the germline V gene. The chain's CDR3 is CASSRGTGELFF. CDR3 DNA sequence: TGTGCCAGCAGCCGGGGCACCGGGGAGCTGTTTTTT.

The V gene is TRBV5-1, the J gene TRBJ2-5; D unclear. Trimming cost V 0 bases and J 5 bases, with 11 bases left between them. The CDR3 has 14 amino acids. Germline CDR1 SGHRS, CDR2 YFSETQ. The CDR3 region is CASSLGAARETQYF. In DNA, the CDR3 is TGCGCCAGCAGCTTGGGGGCCGCCCGCGAGACCCAGTACTTC.

This chain links TRBV28 with TRBJ2-7, with 9 bases fitting TRBD2. Germline V gene data show CDR1 as MDHEN and CDR2 as SYDVKM. The CDR3 has 15 amino acids. With 2 bases clipped from V and 7 bases from J, the junction kept 9 bases outside the gene matches. The CDR3 coding sequence is TGTGCCAGCAGTTTAGCGGGGGGGGCTTCGTGGGAGCAGTACTTC. Its translation is CASSLAGGASWEQYF. Based on the CDR3 plus reference TRBV28 and TRBJ2-7, the full variable domain is DVKVTQSSRYLVKRTGEKVFLECVQDMDHENMFWYRQDPGLGLRLIYFSYDVKMKEKGDIPEGYSVSREKKERFSLILESASTNQTSMYLCASSLAGGASWEQYFGPGTRLTVT.

V and J are TRBV7-2 and TRBJ2-1, with TRBD2 identical over 9 bases. There are 14 residues in the CDR3. The germline gives CDR1 SGHTA, CDR2 FQGNSA. V was pared by 3 bases and J by 7 bases, with 4 bases of the junction left unmatched. The CDR3 sequence is CASSLGGGENEQFF. The CDR3 DNA follows: TGTGCCAGCAGCTTGGGCGGGGGGGAGAATGAGCAGTTCTTC.

J is TRBJ1-2 and V is TRBV5-6; TRBD1 agrees at 10 bases. The J segment lost 3 bases and the V segment lost 4 bases, leaving 6 bases of the junction unmatched. Germline assignment: CDR1 SGHDT and CDR2 YYEEEE. This CDR3 has 15 residues. The CDR3 here is CASSLPTGGDYGYTF. As DNA, the CDR3 is TGTGCCAGCAGCCTACCGACAGGGGGCGACTATGGCTACACCTTC.